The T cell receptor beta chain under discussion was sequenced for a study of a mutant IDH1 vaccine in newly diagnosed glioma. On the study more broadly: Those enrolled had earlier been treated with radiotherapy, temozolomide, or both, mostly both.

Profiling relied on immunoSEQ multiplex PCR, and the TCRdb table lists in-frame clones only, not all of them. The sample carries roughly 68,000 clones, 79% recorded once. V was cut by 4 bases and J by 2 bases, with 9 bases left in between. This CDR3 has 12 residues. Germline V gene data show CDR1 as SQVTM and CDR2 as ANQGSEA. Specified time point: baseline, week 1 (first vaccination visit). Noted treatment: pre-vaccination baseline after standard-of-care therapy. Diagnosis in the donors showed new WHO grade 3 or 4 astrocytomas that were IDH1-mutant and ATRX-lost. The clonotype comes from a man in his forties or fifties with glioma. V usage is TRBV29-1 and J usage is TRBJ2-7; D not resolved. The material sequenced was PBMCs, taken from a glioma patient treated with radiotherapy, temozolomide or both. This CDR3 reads CSVVDSAYEQYF. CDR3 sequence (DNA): TGCAGCGTTGTTGACTCAGCCTACGAGCAGTACTTC.